This TCR beta chain was obtained from a study of blood T cell repertoires in COVID-19. Study background: The United States, Italy and Spain provided the acute and convalescent COVID-19 samples. In each case, the material was cDNA or gDNA derived from T cells, B-cell-depleted T cells, or PBMCs.

The CDR3 covers 13 residues. CDR1 is GTSNPN and CDR2 is SVGIG in the germline V gene (reference sequence). Authors' data handling: Nucleated cell counts were estimated from reference gene primer amplification. The protocol was immunoSEQ multiplex PCR, while the TCRdb copy is restricted to in-frame clones and leaves out a portion. The D gene and trimming were derived from the DNA, and the V and J assignments and clone size from that table. The table shows around 200,000 clones, with around nine tenths occurring only once. Sequenced: peripheral blood. The V gene is TRBV30, the J gene TRBJ1-4; no firm D call. The TCR originated in a man aged 18 to 35 with active or convalescent COVID-19. CDR3 protein: CVLRAPNNEKLFF. The CDR3 DNA follows: TGTGTCTTAAGAGCCCCGAATAATGAAAAACTGTTTTTT.